The 24 T cell receptor beta chains below were found in one sample sequenced in a study of cytomegalovirus exposure and HLA in healthy donors. PCR was performed using 60 Vbeta and 13 Jbeta primers. Repertoires were generated with immunoSEQ multiplex PCR, while TCRdb's copy carries only in-frame clones and drops some. This table has about 200,000 clones, approximately 78% appearing once. Sequences were obtained from PBMCs. These receptors all come from a woman in her 40s in good health and CMV-seronegative.

The DNA of the CDR3 is TGTGCCAGCAGCTTATTGGCGGGAGGACCCTACAATGAGCAGTTCTTC. Its translation is CASSLLAGGPYNEQFF. The chain couples TRBV7-9 to TRBJ2-1; 8 nucleotides match TRBD2. Germline CDR1 SEHNR, CDR2 FQNEAQ (reference sequence). The CDR3 length is 16 residues. Trimming at V came to 2 bases and at J to 2 bases, leaving 5 bases not matched to a gene.

J is TRBJ2-4 and V is TRBV2, with 10 bases aligning to TRBD2. CDR1 is SNHLY, CDR2 FYNNEI, per germline. The CDR3 sequence is 15 residues long. After removal of 9 bases from V and 9 bases from J, the junction contained 14 bases not matched to a gene. In DNA, the CDR3 is TGTGCCAGTGAAACGCAAAGGGCTAGCGGGAGCATTCAGTACTTC. Its translation is CASETQRASGSIQYF. The full variable domain, completed using reference TRBV2 and TRBJ2-4, is EPEVTQTPSHQVTQMGQEVILRCVPISNHLYFYWYRQILGQKVEFLVSFYNNEISEKSEIFDDQFSVERPDGSNFTLKIRSTKLEDSAMYFCASETQRASGSIQYFGAGTRLSVL.

This clone was observed a handful of times. The gene calls are TRBV30 and TRBJ1-5; D possibly corresponds to TRBD1 (6 bases). Trimming removed 3 bases at V and 0 bases at J, with 12 bases between. This CDR3 has 15 residues. Germline CDR1 and CDR2: GTSNPN and SVGIG (reference sequence). CDR3 in amino acids: CAWSGQYYSNQPQHF. The CDR3 DNA is TGTGCCTGGAGCGGACAGTACTATAGCAATCAGCCCCAGCATTTT. The variable domain in full, completed from reference TRBV30 and TRBJ1-5, reads SQTIHQWPATLVQPVGSPLSLECTVEGTSNPNLYWYRQAAGRGLQLLFYSVGIGQISSEVPQNLSASRPQDRQFILSSKKLLLSDSGFYLCAWSGQYYSNQPQHFGDGTRLSIL.

V is TRBV19 and J is TRBJ2-1; TRBD2 aligns across 12 bases. The CDR3 spans 17 residues. CDR1 LNHDA and CDR2 SQIVND come from the germline V gene (reference sequence). The V segment lost 4 bases and the J segment 7 bases; nucleotides outside the gene matches: 11. CDR3 in amino acids: CASSRGSGLAGRNEQFF. The DNA of the CDR3 is TGTGCCAGTAGTAGGGGCTCAGGACTAGCGGGAAGGAATGAGCAGTTCTTC.

This chain links TRBV29-1 with TRBJ2-1, with D unclear. CDR1 and CDR2 (germline): SQVTM, ANQGSEA. The CDR3 runs to 10 residues. The V end was cut by 7 bases, the J end by 5 bases, with 6 bases between. CDR3: CSAYDNEQFF. In nucleotides, the CDR3 is TGCAGCGCCTATGACAATGAGCAGTTCTTC.

This sequence joins TRBV29-1 and TRBJ1-2; D may be TRBD1 (5 bases). In germline, CDR1 is SQVTM, CDR2 ANQGSEA. This CDR3 contains 17 residues. Trimming stripped 5 bases from V and 5 bases from J, with 27 bases between. In DNA, the CDR3 is TGCAGCGTTCCCCAACGGGCCGGTAGGACGGGGGATTATGGCTACACCTTC. Amino acid sequence: CSVPQRAGRTGDYGYTF.

The chain links TRBV6-1 to TRBJ2-7; TRBD1 matches at 9 bases. The ends lost 8 bases at V and 7 bases at J; junction bases unmatched: 9. CDR1 MNHNS and CDR2 SASEGT come from the germline V gene. This CDR3 spans 13 amino acids. The CDR3 DNA is TGTGCCAGCGCTTGGGACAGGGCACAGGAGCAGTACTTC. It encodes CASAWDRAQEQYF.

A word on this clone: Other DNA sequences in the same sample also yield this CDR3. The chain has TRBV27 and TRBJ2-7; weak D call: TRBD2 (5 bases). Per the germline V gene, CDR1 is MNHEY and CDR2 is SMNVEV (reference sequence). Deletions cut 5 bases from V and 4 bases from J, with 12 bases between. CDR3 length: 13 residues. The CDR3 nucleotides are TGTGCCAGCAGTCTCGGACGCGGGTACGAGCAGTACTTC. Its protein is CASSLGRGYEQYF.

There are a few counts of this clone. This chain uses TRBV27 with TRBJ2-2, with 7 bases aligning to TRBD1. The CDR3 contains 16 residues. V trimming: 4 bases; J trimming: 1 base; junction bases outside the gene matches: 6. CDR1 and CDR2 (germline): MNHEY, SMNVEV (reference sequence). The chain's CDR3 is CASSSSGQVNTGELFF. The CDR3 nucleotides are TGTGCCAGCAGTTCCTCAGGACAGGTGAACACCGGGGAGCTGTTTTTT.

The chain employs TRBV6-1 and TRBJ2-1; D is undetermined. Between the trimmed V and J ends, which lost 4 bases and 8 bases, there was a span of 9 bases. The V gene's germline CDR1 is MNHNS and CDR2 SASEGT. The length of the CDR3 is 12 residues. The CDR3 region has the DNA TGTGCCAGCAGTGTAACAGTTTATGAGCAGTTCTTC. Encoded protein: CASSVTVYEQFF.

The chain has TRBV13 and TRBJ2-3; TRBD1 agrees at 10 bases. The germline gives CDR1 PRHDT, CDR2 FYEKMQ (reference sequence). This CDR3 is 14 amino acids long. The V segment lost 5 bases and the J segment 3 bases; nucleotides outside the gene matches: 2. The CDR3 loop is CASSPGQGTDTQYF. The CDR3 nucleotides read TGTGCCAGCAGCCCGGGACAGGGGACAGATACGCAGTATTTT.

The CDR3 here is CTSSRIGGMNTEAFF. The DNA of the CDR3 is TGCACCAGCAGCCGGATTGGGGGGATGAACACTGAAGCTTTCTTT. V and J are TRBV1 and TRBJ1-1. TRBV1 is marked as a pseudogene. The CDR3 runs to 15 residues.

This clone was seen only a few times. The CDR3 DNA follows: TGTGCCACCAGCAGAGTCCCGTTTAGCGGAGTAGACTACGAGCAGTACTTC. Protein product: CATSRVPFSGVDYEQYF. V and J are TRBV15 and TRBJ2-7; D might be TRBD2 (6 bases). Germline lookup yields CDR1 LNHNV and CDR2 YYDKDF (reference sequence). The CDR3 is made up of 17 amino acids. V was pared by 1 base and J by 3 bases, with 19 bases between.

V gene TRBV11-2 combines with J gene TRBJ1-1; D is unclear. V was trimmed by 5 bases and J by 6 bases, leaving 13 bases between them. This CDR3 contains 13 residues. Germline-derived CDR1 and CDR2 are SGHAT and FQNNGV. As DNA, the CDR3 is TGTGCCAGCAGCGCCCGGTTGCTTGCTGAAGCTTTCTTT. It is translated as CASSARLLAEAFF.

The rearrangement uses TRBV19 and TRBJ1-2, with TRBD1 identical over 8 bases. CDR3 length: 15 amino acids. Germline CDR1 reads LNHDA; CDR2 reads SQIVND (reference sequence). Trimming took 0 bases from V and 3 from J; bases not matched to a gene: 3. The CDR3 nucleotides are TGTGCCAGTAGTATAGACAGGGGGCCTGACTATGGCTACACCTTC. As protein: CASSIDRGPDYGYTF.

The chain employs TRBV10-3 and TRBJ2-5; maybe TRBD1 (6 bases). This CDR3 contains 14 residues. The germline CDR1 and CDR2 sequences are ENHRY and SYGVKD. Trimming shortened V by 2 bases and J by 2 bases, and 9 bases separated the two germline ends. CDR3 in amino acids: CAISETGRQETQYF. CDR3 nucleotides: TGTGCCATCAGTGAGACAGGGCGGCAAGAGACCCAGTACTTC.

The CDR3 DNA is TGTGCCTGGAGTCAGTGGCCGAATAGCAATCAGCCCCAGCATTTT. It specifies CAWSQWPNSNQPQHF. This sequence joins TRBV30 and TRBJ1-5, with unresolved D. The CDR3 sequence is 15 residues long. The ends were cut back, 2 bases at V and 0 bases at J, with 11 bases in the middle. Per germline, CDR1 GTSNPN and CDR2 SVGIG (reference sequence).

This chain joins TRBV5-1 and TRBJ2-5; 8 positions agree with TRBD2. V was pared by 0 bases and J by 3 bases, with 7 bases of the junction left unmatched. This CDR3 is built from 16 residues. In germline, CDR1 is SGHRS, CDR2 YFSETQ. CDR3 loop: CASSLAEGSGEETQYF. The CDR3 DNA follows: TGCGCCAGCAGCTTGGCCGAGGGTAGCGGGGAAGAGACCCAGTACTTC.

This chain links TRBV2 with TRBJ2-1; 13 bases match TRBD2. Trimming at V came to 8 bases and at J to 0 bases, leaving 10 bases not matched to a gene. Germline values: CDR1 SNHLY, CDR2 FYNNEI. The CDR3 length is 18 residues. This chain's CDR3 is CASLTGTSGIGSYNEQFF. As DNA, the CDR3 is TGTGCCAGCTTGACCGGGACTAGCGGGATAGGCTCCTACAATGAGCAGTTCTTC.

The chain links TRBV7-2 to TRBJ2-1; TRBD1 is a possible D gene (5 bases). The CDR3 covers 15 residues. Germline CDR1 is SGHTA and CDR2 is FQGNSA. Trimming took 5 bases from V and 4 from J, leaving 15 bases between them. CDR3 DNA sequence: TGTGCCAGCAGCCAGTCCCAGACAGTTTACAATGAGCAGTTCTTC. Its translation is CASSQSQTVYNEQFF. Filled out from reference TRBV7-2 and TRBJ2-1, the complete variable domain reads GAGVSQSPSNKVTEKGKDVELRCDPISGHTALYWYRQSLGQGLEFLIYFQGNSAPDKSGLPSDRFSAERTGGSVSTLTIQRTQQEDSAVYLCASSQSQTVYNEQFFGPGTRLTVL.

The genes are TRBV27 and TRBJ2-7; unclear D gene. The germline V gene has CDR1 MNHEY and CDR2 SMNVEV (reference sequence). The CDR3 sequence is 13 residues long. With 4 bases removed from V and 3 bases from J, the gap between germline ends came to 10 bases. The chain's CDR3 is CASSSLQYYEQYF. CDR3 coding DNA: TGTGCCAGCAGTTCCCTACAGTACTACGAGCAGTACTTC.

CDR3 DNA: TGTGCCTGGGGACAGGACAGATTCTATGGCTACACCTTC. This translates into CAWGQDRFYGYTF. The V call is TRBV30, the J call TRBJ1-2, with TRBD1 identical over 7 bases. Losses at the gene ends were 5 bases for V and 4 bases for J; bases not matched to a gene: 7. The CDR3 has 13 residues. CDR1 is GTSNPN and CDR2 is SVGIG in the germline V gene (reference sequence).

The CDR3 loop is CASSLRSGEQPQHF. CDR3 DNA: TGCGCCAGCAGCTTGAGGAGCGGGGAGCAGCCCCAGCATTTT. The J gene is TRBJ1-5, the V gene TRBV5-1, with D uncertain. Germline-derived CDR1 and CDR2 are SGHRS and YFSETQ. This CDR3 has 14 amino acids. Deletions cut 1 base from V and 7 bases from J, with 12 bases between.

This clone was detected only once. This chain links TRBV23-1 with TRBJ1-1; the D gene is possibly TRBD1 (6 bases). TRBV23-1 is reported as an ORF; its role is uncertain. CDR3 length equals 10 residues. Trimming cost V 11 bases and J 8 bases, with 12 bases left between them. The CDR3 spells CAQGGGEAFF. CDR3 nucleotide sequence: TGCGCCCAAGGGGGGGGAGAAGCTTTCTTT.